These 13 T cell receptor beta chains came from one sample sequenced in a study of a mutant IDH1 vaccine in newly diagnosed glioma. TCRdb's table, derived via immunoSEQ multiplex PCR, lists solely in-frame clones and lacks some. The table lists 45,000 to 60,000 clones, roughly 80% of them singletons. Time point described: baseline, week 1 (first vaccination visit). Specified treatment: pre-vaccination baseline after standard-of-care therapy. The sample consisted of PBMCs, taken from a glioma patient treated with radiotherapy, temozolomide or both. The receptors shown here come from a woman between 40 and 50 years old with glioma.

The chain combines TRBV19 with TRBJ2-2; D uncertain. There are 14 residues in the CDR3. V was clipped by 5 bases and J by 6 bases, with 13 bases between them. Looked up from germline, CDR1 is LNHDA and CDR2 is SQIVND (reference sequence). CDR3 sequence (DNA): TGTGCCAGTAGTTCCGGGTCCAAGGCCGGGGAGCTGTTTTTT. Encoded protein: CASSSGSKAGELFF.

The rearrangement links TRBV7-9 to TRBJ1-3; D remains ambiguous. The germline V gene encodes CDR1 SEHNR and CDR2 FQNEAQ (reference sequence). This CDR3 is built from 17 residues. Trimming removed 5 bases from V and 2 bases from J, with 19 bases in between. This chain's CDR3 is CASSELSDPVAGNTIYF. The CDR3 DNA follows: TGTGCCAGCAGCGAGTTATCAGACCCCGTGGCTGGAAACACCATATATTTT.

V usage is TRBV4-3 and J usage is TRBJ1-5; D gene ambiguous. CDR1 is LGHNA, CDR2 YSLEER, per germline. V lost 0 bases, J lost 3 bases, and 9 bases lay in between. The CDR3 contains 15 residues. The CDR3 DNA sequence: TGCGCCAGCAGCCAAGATCAAGGGTACAATCAGCCCCAGCATTTT. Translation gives CASSQDQGYNQPQHF.

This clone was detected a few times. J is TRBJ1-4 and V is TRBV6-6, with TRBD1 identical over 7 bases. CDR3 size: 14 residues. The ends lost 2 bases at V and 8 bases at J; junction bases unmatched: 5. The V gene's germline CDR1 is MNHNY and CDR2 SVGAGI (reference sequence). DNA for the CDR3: TGTGCCAGCAGTTACAAGGGGGCTGTGGAAAAACTGTTTTTT. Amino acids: CASSYKGAVEKLFF.

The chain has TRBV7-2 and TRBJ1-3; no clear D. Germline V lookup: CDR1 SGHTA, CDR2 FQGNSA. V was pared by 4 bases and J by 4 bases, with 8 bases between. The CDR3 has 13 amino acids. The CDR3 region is CASSSGRGNTIYF. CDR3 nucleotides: TGTGCCAGCAGCTCCGGAAGAGGAAACACCATATATTTT.

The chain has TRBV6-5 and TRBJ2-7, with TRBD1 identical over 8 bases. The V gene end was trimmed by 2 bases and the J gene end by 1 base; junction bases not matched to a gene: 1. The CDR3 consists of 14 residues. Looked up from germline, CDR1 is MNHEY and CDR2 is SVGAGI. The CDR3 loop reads CASSYGQGSYEQYF. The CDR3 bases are TGTGCCAGCAGTTACGGACAGGGATCCTACGAGCAGTACTTC.

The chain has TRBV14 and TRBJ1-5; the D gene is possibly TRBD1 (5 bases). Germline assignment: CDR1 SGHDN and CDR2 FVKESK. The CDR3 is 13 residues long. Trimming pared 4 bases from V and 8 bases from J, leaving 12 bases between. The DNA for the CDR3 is TGTGCCAGCAGCCGGGGCCTGGGGGAGCCCCAGCATTTT. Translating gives CASSRGLGEPQHF.

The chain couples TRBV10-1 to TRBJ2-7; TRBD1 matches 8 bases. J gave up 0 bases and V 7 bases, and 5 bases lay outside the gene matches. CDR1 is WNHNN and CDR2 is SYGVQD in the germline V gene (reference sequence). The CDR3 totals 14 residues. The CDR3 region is CASMRGQVSYEQYF. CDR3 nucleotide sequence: TGCGCCAGCATGAGGGGACAGGTCTCCTACGAGCAGTACTTC.

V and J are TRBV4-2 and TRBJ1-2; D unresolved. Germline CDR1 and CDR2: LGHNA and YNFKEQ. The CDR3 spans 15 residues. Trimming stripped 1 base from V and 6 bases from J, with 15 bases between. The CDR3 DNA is TGTGCCAGCAGCCAAGTAGGGCCCTTGGGTAATGGCTACACCTTC. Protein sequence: CASSQVGPLGNGYTF.

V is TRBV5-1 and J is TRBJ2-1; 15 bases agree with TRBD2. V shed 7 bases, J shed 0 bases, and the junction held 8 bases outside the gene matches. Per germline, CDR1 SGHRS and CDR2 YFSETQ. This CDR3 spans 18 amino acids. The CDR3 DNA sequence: TGCGCCAGCTGCAGGGGACTAGCGGGGGGATTCTCCTACAATGAGCAGTTCTTC. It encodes CASCRGLAGGFSYNEQFF.

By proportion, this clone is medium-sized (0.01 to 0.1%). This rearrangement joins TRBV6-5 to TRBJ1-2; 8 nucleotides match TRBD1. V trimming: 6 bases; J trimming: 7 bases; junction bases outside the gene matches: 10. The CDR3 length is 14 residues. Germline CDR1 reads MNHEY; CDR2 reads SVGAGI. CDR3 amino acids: CASRLGQGPSGYTF. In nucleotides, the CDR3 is TGTGCCAGCAGACTTGGACAGGGACCTAGTGGCTACACCTTC.

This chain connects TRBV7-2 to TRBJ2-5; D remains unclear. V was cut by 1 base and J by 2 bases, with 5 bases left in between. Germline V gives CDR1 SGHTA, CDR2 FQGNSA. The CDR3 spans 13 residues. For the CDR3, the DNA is TGTGCCAGCAGCTTAGTGGGGCAAGAGACCCAGTACTTC. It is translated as CASSLVGQETQYF.

CDR3 coding DNA: TGTGCCTGGAGTCCCCTGCGGGGCTACACCTTC. The encoded protein is CAWSPLRGYTF. This sequence joins TRBV30 and TRBJ1-2; D remains ambiguous. The CDR3 is 11 amino acids. V dropped 2 bases and J dropped 8 bases, with 9 bases sitting between them. Germline V gene lookup returns CDR1 GTSNPN and CDR2 SVGIG (reference sequence). Full variable domain (outside the CDR3, taken from reference TRBV30 and TRBJ1-2): SQTIHQWPATLVQPVGSPLSLECTVEGTSNPNLYWYRQAAGRGLQLLFYSVGIGQISSEVPQNLSASRPQDRQFILSSKKLLLSDSGFYLCAWSPLRGYTFGSGTRLTVV.